This TCR beta chain emerged from a study of blood T cell repertoires in COVID-19. Profiling relied on immunoSEQ multiplex PCR, and the TCRdb table lists in-frame clones only, not all of them. The sample has roughly 200,000 clones; approximately 90% are singletons. Individuals aged roughly 18 to 95 years were recruited from fewer than 30 US areas. Unmatched junction bases numbered 15, after V lost 6 bases and J lost 4 bases. The CDR3 extends over 16 amino acids. CDR1 and CDR2 (germline): MDHEN, SYDVKM. This receptor was obtained from a man younger than 30 with acute COVID-19. The rearrangement joins TRBV28 to TRBJ2-7, with 7 positions matching TRBD2. The specimen was PBMCs or T cells enriched from blood (not recorded which). The CDR3, as DNA: TGTGCCAGCAGAATCTCAAGCGGGTCGGGAGGTTACGAGCAGTACTTC. It is translated as CASRISSGSGGYEQYF. The full variable domain, in which reference TRBV28 and TRBJ2-7 provide the parts outside the CDR3, is DVKVTQSSRYLVKRTGEKVFLECVQDMDHENMFWYRQDPGLGLRLIYFSYDVKMKEKGDIPEGYSVSREKKERFSLILESASTNQTSMYLCASRISSGSGGYEQYFGPGTRLTVT.